The entry below gives a single TCR beta chain sequence along with its context. The repertoire was sequenced with immunoSEQ multiplex PCR; TCRdb's copy has only in-frame clones and lacks some. The sample has about 660,000 clones, around nine tenths seen once; the top ten hold 0.0095% to 0.012%. The sample originates from a study of shared T cell receptors in the human thymus. This CDR3 contains 17 residues. V lost 0 bases to trimming and J lost 2 bases; unmatched junction nucleotides: 9. CDR1 is SGHTA, CDR2 FQGNSA, per germline. This sample also appeared in a second study, on human thymus T cells. Turning to that study: The sample donors, healthy Finnish infants, were having corrective surgery for congenital heart defects. In corrective heart surgery, resections were taken, and these provided the thymus tissue. Blood and thymic repertoires both appeared biased in V and J gene usage.

The sequence was obtained from a boy younger than two with a congenital heart defect. Sequencing used thymocytes. The rearrangement links TRBV7-2 to TRBJ1-1; 7 bases map to TRBD1. CDR3 in DNA: TGTGCCAGCAGCTTAGCGCTTAGTGGGACAGTTAACACTGAAGCTTTCTTT. Translation: CASSLALSGTVNTEAFF.